The source of this T cell receptor (beta chain) is a study of cytomegalovirus exposure and HLA in healthy donors. Study-wide results and limits: Generally TCR sequences proved uncommon, though certain public TCRs appeared in numerous donors. It was in a later analysis that TCR association rates were seen to vary by HLA locus, highest for DRB1 and lowest for HLA-C.

The PCR made use of 60 Vbeta and 13 Jbeta primers. The authors' processing: Counted up in a later analysis, unique TCR beta chains came to approximately 77 million, with about 10 million shared. Assay: immunoSEQ multiplex PCR; the TCRdb copy retains only in-frame clones and omits some. V and J calls and clone size are as listed in that table; D and trimming were resolved from the DNA. The data contain under 200,000 clones, 86% of them singletons. Details on this clone: Its cognate antigen is unknown.

This CDR3 region has 14 residues. V was clipped by 2 bases and J by 5 bases, with 12 bases between them. Germline CDR1 reads SGDLS; CDR2 reads YYNGEE. The chain employs TRBV9 and TRBJ2-3; D is perhaps TRBD2 (7 bases). The specimen sequenced was PBMCs. This sequence originates from a woman aged 25 to 45 in good health and CMV-seronegative. The CDR3 loop is CASSVWGGKDTQYF. The CDR3 DNA reads as TGTGCCAGCAGCGTGTGGGGGGGCAAAGATACGCAGTATTTT.